This note documents a single T cell receptor (beta chain) sequence. Its antigen remains unidentified. Base qualities were left out, and no much larger clone turns up one base away. RNA was extracted using the RNeasy kit, and about 0.45 to 1 microgram was reverse transcribed with random hexamers. TCR beta CDR3 regions were amplified with the immunoSEQ multiplex PCR assay covering 54 Vbeta and 13 Jbeta segments. PCR amplification bias was corrected using a synthetic template baseline for primer optimization and computational correction. The published analysis was carried out like this. Reads were annotated to V, D and J genes per IMGT and analyzed with immunoSEQ Analyzer, keeping only productive sequences. Clonality was computed as one minus Shannon entropy normalized by log2 of the number of productive unique sequences. For each patient and control, public and private clones were evaluated within the 100 most prevalent clones. Susac-specific clones were defined as absent from healthy and MS cohorts, over a thousand published viral clones and other ImmuneACCESS disease sequences. The public reads were run again by TCRdb, first through fastp at Q25 and then through MiXCR, and only productive beta chains were kept. Each CDR3 protein gets just one entry, which takes the most common genes and DNA from the rows behind it. In this record, the V and J calls reflect TCRdb's handling and not the investigators' own analysis. This sample is represented by about 130,000 distinct CDR3 sequences; approximately 95% of them were singletons. Together, the top ten hold about 0.18% of the sample.

The sample originates from a study of CD8 T cells in Susac syndrome (dated by TCRdb to 2018 to 2020). General notes on the study: Of the Susac syndrome patients who were sequenced, about 6 had clinically active disease and 8 or 9 were in clinical remission. Susac syndrome patients were therapy-naive, on corticosteroids (some also receiving IVIg), or on IVIg alone at blood withdrawal. Whether CD8+ T cell activation and differentiation in Susac syndrome was antigen driven was tested using repertoire sequencing. The clonality of the CD8+ T cell repertoire was compared across some eleven healthy donors, roughly 14 Susac syndrome patients and 15 multiple sclerosis patients.

Study-level results and caveats: CD8+ repertoires in Susac syndrome showed clonal expansion, which was highest in CD8+ TEMRA cells and was greater in clinically active patients than in remitting patients. The study acknowledged that relatively few individuals were included in the TCR sequencing and HLA analysis. Roughly 17 and five Susac-specific public clones were found in the total CD8+ and CD8+ TEMRA repertoires, respectively.

Peripheral blood CD8+ and CD4+ T cells from healthy donors, Susac syndrome patients and multiple sclerosis patients were profiled by high-throughput TCR beta sequencing. Recently defined diagnostic criteria for definite or probable disease were met by the Susac syndrome patients. Bulk CD8+ and CD4+ T cells were purified magnetically by negative isolation, whereas CD8+ TEMRA cells were enriched by FACS. Blood was drawn into EDTA tubes, processed within 24 hours, and PBMCs were isolated by density gradient centrifugation. PBMCs destined for TCR sequencing were cryopreserved in liquid nitrogen and later thawed in a 37 °C water bath. Purity of sorted or isolated CD4+, CD8+ and CD8+ TEMRA cells was at least 90%. The sequenced sample consisted of CD8+ T cells from PBMCs. The TCR originated in a human donor with Susac syndrome.

The DNA is as follows: TGTGCCAGTAGTATAGACTCGAACACCGGGGAGCTGTTTTTT. It translates to CASSIDSNTGELFF. The chain joins TRBV19 to TRBJ2-2, with the D gene not clear enough to name. V is reduced by 0 bases and J by 0 bases, leaving a spacing of 2 bases between them. CDR1 LNHDA and CDR2 SQIVND are derived from the germline V gene (reference sequence). From cysteine to phenylalanine, the CDR3 is 14 amino acids long. Solely the CDR3 DNA is kept, with 42 bases framed from the first base. Beyond the CDR3, the reference TRBV19 and TRBJ2-2 genes provide the residues; the full variable domain reads: DGGITQSPKYLFRKEGQNVTLSCEQNLNHDAMYWYRQDPGQGLRLIYYSQIVNDFQKGDIAEGYSVSREKKESFPLTVTSAQKNPTAFYLCASSIDSNTGELFFGEGSRLTVL.